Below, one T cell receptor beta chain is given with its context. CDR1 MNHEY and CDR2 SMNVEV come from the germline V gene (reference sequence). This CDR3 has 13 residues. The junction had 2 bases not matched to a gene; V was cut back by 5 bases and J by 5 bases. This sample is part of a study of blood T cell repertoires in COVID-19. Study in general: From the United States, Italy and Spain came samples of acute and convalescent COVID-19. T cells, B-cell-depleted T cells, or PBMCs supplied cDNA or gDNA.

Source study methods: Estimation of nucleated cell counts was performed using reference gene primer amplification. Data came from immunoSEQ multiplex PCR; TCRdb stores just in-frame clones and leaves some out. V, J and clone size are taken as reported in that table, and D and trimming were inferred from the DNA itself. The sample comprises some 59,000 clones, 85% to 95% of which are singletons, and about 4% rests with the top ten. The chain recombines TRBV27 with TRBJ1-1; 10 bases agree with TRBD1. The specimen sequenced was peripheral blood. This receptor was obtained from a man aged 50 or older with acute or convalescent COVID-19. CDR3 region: CASSDRGRTEAFF. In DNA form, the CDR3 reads TGTGCCAGCAGTGACAGGGGGCGGACTGAAGCTTTCTTT.